One T cell receptor (beta chain) is described in this entry. The study assigned cohorts using participant-reported clinical history. Clones were read by immunoSEQ multiplex PCR, and TCRdb kept only the in-frame ones, dropping some. The sample has approximately 320,000 clones, roughly 87% seen once. V lost 4 bases to trimming and J lost 0 bases, with 12 bases between them. CDR3 length equals 16 residues. Germline CDR1 MDHEN, CDR2 SYDVKM. The source of the sample is a study of blood T cell repertoires in COVID-19. On the study more broadly: COVID-19 samples from acute and convalescent phases originated in the United States, Italy and Spain. The cDNA or gDNA used as material had been derived from T cells, B-cell-depleted T cells, or PBMCs.

Sequenced: PBMCs or T cells enriched from blood (not recorded which). The V gene is TRBV28, the J gene TRBJ1-4; a possible D gene is TRBD1 (5 bases). This receptor was taken from a woman younger than 30 who had recovered from COVID-19. The CDR3 sequence: CASSSGGGATNEKLFF. The CDR3 coding sequence is TGTGCCAGCAGTTCCGGCGGGGGTGCAACTAATGAAAAACTGTTTTTT.